This is a list of T cell receptor beta chains from one sample in a study of shared clonotypes between healthy human individuals. Libraries were prepared by immunoSEQ multiplex PCR; TCRdb keeps only in-frame clonotypes and omits some of them. This repertoire shows around 1.1 million clones, 78% found once; its top ten account for around 0.6%. Sample: memory CD4+ T cells from PBMCs. All receptors come from a man in his late teens or twenties in good health. Some clones in this sample may be carry-over from other donors' samples. Both conserved end residues are part of each CDR3. A D gene is named only where the DNA matches it firmly. Size is omitted from some rows. Given values are once, few, many or a class for expanded clones.

J gene,D gene,clone size,V gene,CDR3 DNA,CDR3 protein
TRBJ1-1,NA,NA,TRBV6-5,TGTGCCAGCAGCAGGGCCGGGGGGCCGAACACTGAAGCTTTCTTT,CASSRAGGPNTEAFF
TRBJ1-4,TRBD1,NA,TRBV4-1,TGCGCCAGCAGCCAAAGATGGGGACAGGGGGATGAAAAACTGTTTTTT,CASSQRWGQGDEKLFF
TRBJ1-1,NA,NA,TRBV5-1,TGCGCCAGCAGCTCCGAAGGGGGGGCGGGGACTGAAGCTTTCTTT,CASSSEGGAGTEAFF
TRBJ1-1,NA,few,TRBV30,TGTGCCTGGGAGGGTTCCGAGGGCACTGAAGCTTTCTTT,CAWEGSEGTEAFF
TRBJ2-2,NA,NA,TRBV2,TGTGCCAGCAGTCCCTGGAACACCGGGGAGCTGTTTTTT,CASSPWNTGELFF
TRBJ1-5,NA,NA,TRBV30,TGTGCCTGGAGTGCTATGGGGGCAGGGCAGCCCCAGCATTTT,CAWSAMGAGQPQHF
TRBJ2-4,TRBD2,NA,TRBV18,TGTGCCAGCTCACTCCTCCCTACTAGCGGGAGTGGAAACATTCAGTACTTC,CASSLLPTSGSGNIQYF
TRBJ2-5,NA,NA,TRBV11-1,TGTGCCAGCAGCTTATTCGGGACTCCCCCGGAGAGGGAGACCCAGTACTTC,CASSLFGTPPERETQYF
TRBJ1-1,NA,NA,TRBV5-6,TGTGCCAGCAGCTTGGCCGGGACGGGCACTGAAGCTTTCTTT,CASSLAGTGTEAFF
TRBJ2-3,TRBD2,NA,TRBV7-9,TGTGCCAGCAGCTTAGGTAGCGGGAGGGCCGAAGATACGCAGTATTTT,CASSLGSGRAEDTQYF
TRBJ2-5,TRBD2,NA,TRBV7-7,TGTGCCAGCAGCTTAGCGATGACCTCTAGCGGGCAAGAGACCCAGTACTTC,CASSLAMTSSGQETQYF
TRBJ2-2,TRBD2,NA,TRBV5-1,TGCGCCAGCAGCGACGGGAGGGCTTCCGGGGAGCTGTTTTTT,CASSDGRASGELFF
TRBJ1-2,NA,NA,TRBV9,TGTGCCAGCAGCGTAGGACCCTATGGCTACACCTTC,CASSVGPYGYTF
TRBJ1-1,NA,NA,TRBV6-5,TGTGCCAGCAGTACCCCCCAAGTAACGTCTGAAGCTTTCTTT,CASSTPQVTSEAFF
TRBJ2-2,NA,many,TRBV29-1,TGCAGCGGCCGGACAGCCCTTGTAGGGACCGGGGAGCTGTTTTTT,CSGRTALVGTGELFF
TRBJ2-3,TRBD1,once,TRBV18,TGTGCCAGCTCACCACCGGAGACAGGGGGTACAGATACGCAGTATTTT,CASSPPETGGTDTQYF
TRBJ2-5,NA,NA,TRBV5-6,TGTGCCAGCAGCCAGTTCCCGGGACTGCAGCAAGAGACCCAGTACTTC,CASSQFPGLQQETQYF
TRBJ2-5,NA,NA,TRBV5-1,TGCGCCAGCAGCTTGGTTAGGGACACAAGGAGAGAAGAGACCCAGTACTTC,CASSLVRDTRREETQYF
TRBJ1-3,NA,NA,TRBV6-1,TGTGCCAGCAGAAAACAGGGTGGTGGAAACACCATATATTTT,CASRKQGGGNTIYF
TRBJ2-7,TRBD1,NA,TRBV10-3,TGTGCCATCAAGGGCACAGGGGTATACGAGCAGTACTTC,CAIKGTGVYEQYF
TRBJ1-2,NA,NA,TRBV28,TGTGCCAGCAGCTCTACAGACTATGGCTACACCTTC,CASSSTDYGYTF
TRBJ1-5,NA,NA,TRBV9,TGTGCCAGCAGCCGTGGACCGCTGCCCGACTGGCATCAGCCCCAGCATTTT,CASSRGPLPDWHQPQHF
TRBJ1-2,TRBD1,NA,TRBV30,TGTGCCTGGGCGGGACAGGGTTTGAATGGCTACACCTTC,CAWAGQGLNGYTF
TRBJ1-1,TRBD1,NA,TRBV29-1,TGCAGCGCGGAACAGGGGGCGAACACTGAAGCTTTCTTT,CSAEQGANTEAFF
TRBJ2-1,TRBD1,NA,TRBV27,TGTGCCATCCAAACAGGGGCAGGGGAGCAGTTCTTC,CAIQTGAGEQFF
TRBJ2-3,NA,NA,TRBV5-5,TGTGCCAGCAGCTTGGAGGGGAGTACAGATACGCAGTATTTT,CASSLEGSTDTQYF
TRBJ2-5,TRBD2,once,TRBV11-2,TGTGCCAGCAGCTTAGGGGCGGGAGCAGAGACCCAGTACTTC,CASSLGAGAETQYF
TRBJ1-2,NA,many,TRBV27,TGTGCCAGCAGTTTATGGGGGGGCTATGGCTACACCTTC,CASSLWGGYGYTF
TRBJ2-7,NA,NA,TRBV20-1,TGCAGTGCTAGGGCCTTCTACGAGCAGTACTTC,CSARAFYEQYF
TRBJ2-1,NA,NA,TRBV28,TGTGCCAGCAGTGCGACTAGTCCCAACCCCAATGAGCAGTTCTTC,CASSATSPNPNEQFF
TRBJ2-2,TRBD2,NA,TRBV9,TGTGCCAGCAGCGTACGGGAGGGCCCCACCGGGGAGCTGTTTTTT,CASSVREGPTGELFF
TRBJ1-2,NA,NA,TRBV5-4,TGTGCCAGCAGCGCGGACGTTTCTAACTATGGCTACACCTTC,CASSADVSNYGYTF
TRBJ2-3,TRBD2,once,TRBV18,TGTGCCAGCTCACCACCGGCGGGGGGCACAGATACGCAGTATTTT,CASSPPAGGTDTQYF
TRBJ1-3,NA,NA,TRBV28,TGTGCCAGCAGTTTATGGAGCTCTGGAAACACCATATATTTT,CASSLWSSGNTIYF
TRBJ1-3,NA,NA,TRBV6-1,TGTGCCACCAACCGGGACGTCCACTACACCATATATTTT,CATNRDVHYTIYF
TRBJ1-1,NA,NA,TRBV6-5,TGTGCCAGCCGACTCGGGGAAAACACTGAAGCTTTCTTT,CASRLGENTEAFF
TRBJ2-3,NA,many,TRBV28,TGTGCCAGCAGTGCGGGACACTCGTTAACAGATACGCAGTATTTT,CASSAGHSLTDTQYF